This T cell receptor beta chain came from a study of blood T cell repertoires in COVID-19. The study drew participants aged about 18 to 95 years from 20 to 30 US areas. After removal of 4 bases from V and 5 bases from J, the junction contained 10 bases not matched to a gene. Per the germline V gene, CDR1 is SQVTM and CDR2 is ANQGSEA. This CDR3 is built from 14 residues. Authors' data handling: Estimates of nucleated cell counts were drawn from the amplification of reference gene primers. Sequencing was performed with immunoSEQ multiplex PCR; in TCRdb, only in-frame clones are kept and a portion is missing. The V and J calls and clone size were taken over from that table, and D and trimming were inferred from the DNA. The sample consists of approximately 220,000 clones, around 84% of them appearing once.

V is TRBV29-1 and J is TRBJ1-2; 7 positions match TRBD1. The material sequenced was PBMCs or T cells enriched from blood (not recorded which). The TCR was taken from a middle-aged woman with acute COVID-19. The CDR3 DNA is TGCAGCGTTGGCCGAGGGGGACAGCGATATGGCTACACCTTC. It encodes CSVGRGGQRYGYTF.